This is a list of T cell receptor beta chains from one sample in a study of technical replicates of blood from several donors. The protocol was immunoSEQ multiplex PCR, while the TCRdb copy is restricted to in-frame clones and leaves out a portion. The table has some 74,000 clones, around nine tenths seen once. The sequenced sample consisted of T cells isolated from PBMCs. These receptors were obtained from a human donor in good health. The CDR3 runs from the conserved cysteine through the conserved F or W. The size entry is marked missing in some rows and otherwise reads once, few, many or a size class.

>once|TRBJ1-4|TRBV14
CASSQSATGEDEKLFF
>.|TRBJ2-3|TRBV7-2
CASSPRLAATTGLDTQYF
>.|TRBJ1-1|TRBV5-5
CASSLARGKAEAFF
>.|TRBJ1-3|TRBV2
CASSVTPLQTYSGNTIYF
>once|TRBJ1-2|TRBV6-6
CASSYTNRDPYGYTF
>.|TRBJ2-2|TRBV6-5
CASSSPSEINTGELFF
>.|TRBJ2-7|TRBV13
CASSVAEFEQYF
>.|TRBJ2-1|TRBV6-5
CASSYYLAGGYNEQFF
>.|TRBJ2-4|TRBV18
CASTTGASEKNIQYF
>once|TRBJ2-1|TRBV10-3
CAISESSGSKDEQFF